The rows below give T cell receptor beta chains drawn from one sample of a study of CD8+ T cells in alopecia areata. TCRdb keeps only in-frame clones here, not all; method: immunoSEQ multiplex PCR. Of roughly 60,000 clones in the sample, around 45% were seen once. Material: CD8+ T cells sorted from blood, obtained at approximately week 37, from a patient treated with tofacitinib. All receptors derive from a human donor with alopecia areata. The CDR3 runs from the conserved cysteine through the conserved F or W. D genes are given only for firm matches. Size tells how often a clone was seen (once, few, many) or the class of an expanded clone, and some rows leave it out.

clone size: few
V gene: TRBV29-1
J gene: TRBJ2-7
D gene: NA
CDR3 DNA: TGCAGCGTTGAAGATGGGGGAGTGGGGGGCCGAGGAAACGAGCAGTACTTC
CDR3 protein: CSVEDGGVGGRGNEQYF

clone size: NA
V gene: TRBV25-1
J gene: TRBJ2-7
D gene: NA
CDR3 DNA: TGTGCCAGCAGTGACCGCTTCTACGAGCAGTACTTC
CDR3 protein: CASSDRFYEQYF

clone size: NA
V gene: TRBV5-6
J gene: TRBJ2-7
D gene: NA
CDR3 DNA: TGTGCCAGCAATGGGAGGTCCTACGAGCAGTACTTC
CDR3 protein: CASNGRSYEQYF

clone size: few
V gene: TRBV7-2
J gene: TRBJ2-7
D gene: TRBD1
CDR3 DNA: TGTGCCAGCAGCTTAGTCGACAGGGTTTCCTACGAGCAGTACTTC
CDR3 protein: CASSLVDRVSYEQYF

clone size: once
V gene: TRBV30
J gene: TRBJ2-7
D gene: NA
CDR3 DNA: TGTGCCTGGAGTGCTGGTGGTTCTCGCGAGCAGTACTTC
CDR3 protein: CAWSAGGSREQYF

clone size: NA
V gene: TRBV15
J gene: TRBJ2-3
D gene: TRBD1
CDR3 DNA: TGTGCCACCAGCAATTCCGGGACAGGGGGAACAGATACGCAGTATTTT
CDR3 protein: CATSNSGTGGTDTQYF

clone size: few
V gene: TRBV4-1
J gene: TRBJ2-5
D gene: NA
CDR3 DNA: TGCGCCAGCAGCCAAGGCCGAGGGGGAGGGGAGACCCAGTACTTC
CDR3 protein: CASSQGRGGGETQYF

clone size: few
V gene: TRBV9
J gene: TRBJ2-7
D gene: TRBD2
CDR3 DNA: TGTGCCAGCAGCGTAGGGGGTAGCGGGAGTTCGGAGCAGTACTTC
CDR3 protein: CASSVGGSGSSEQYF

clone size: few
V gene: TRBV27
J gene: TRBJ1-5
D gene: NA
CDR3 DNA: TGTGCCAGCAGTTGGCGGGCGGGCGATCAGCCCCAGCATTTT
CDR3 protein: CASSWRAGDQPQHF

clone size: NA
V gene: TRBV27
J gene: TRBJ1-2
D gene: NA
CDR3 DNA: TGTGCCAGCAGATCGGACGACGACTATGGCTACACCTTC
CDR3 protein: CASRSDDDYGYTF

clone size: NA
V gene: TRBV5-6
J gene: TRBJ1-4
D gene: NA
CDR3 DNA: TGTGCCAGCCGAGAATGGAGGACGAGTGAAAAACTGTTTTTT
CDR3 protein: CASREWRTSEKLFF

clone size: NA
V gene: TRBV7-8
J gene: TRBJ2-1
D gene: TRBD2
CDR3 DNA: TGTGCCAGCAGCCAAACTAGCGGGAGGGGAAATGAGCAGTTCTTC
CDR3 protein: CASSQTSGRGNEQFF

clone size: few
V gene: TRBV29-1
J gene: TRBJ2-7
D gene: NA
CDR3 DNA: TGCAGCGTTGTGTTTGGTTTCCCCTACGAGCAGTACTTC
CDR3 protein: CSVVFGFPYEQYF

clone size: few
V gene: TRBV7-9
J gene: TRBJ2-5
D gene: NA
CDR3 DNA: TGTGCCAGCAGCTTACAGGGGTCCCAAGAGACCCAGTACTTC
CDR3 protein: CASSLQGSQETQYF

clone size: NA
V gene: TRBV5-4
J gene: TRBJ2-5
D gene: TRBD2
CDR3 DNA: TGTGCCAGCATCGGCGGGAGGAATCAAGAGACCCAGTACTTC
CDR3 protein: CASIGGRNQETQYF

clone size: NA
V gene: TRBV6-4
J gene: TRBJ2-7
D gene: TRBD1
CDR3 DNA: TGTGCCAGCAGTCCCGGACAGGGGGCGGACGAGCAGTACTTC
CDR3 protein: CASSPGQGADEQYF

clone size: NA
V gene: TRBV29-1
J gene: TRBJ1-1
D gene: NA
CDR3 DNA: TGCAGCGTTGAGTTTCTCACTGAAGCTTTCTTT
CDR3 protein: CSVEFLTEAFF

clone size: NA
V gene: TRBV29-1
J gene: TRBJ1-1
D gene: NA
CDR3 DNA: TGCAGCGGTGGTGGGAGCACTGAAGCTTTCTTT
CDR3 protein: CSGGGSTEAFF

clone size: NA
V gene: TRBV9
J gene: TRBJ2-1
D gene: NA
CDR3 DNA: TGTGCCAGCAGCGGTGGCGGAGCGGGTATCTACAATGAGCAGTTCTTC
CDR3 protein: CASSGGGAGIYNEQFF

clone size: once
V gene: TRBV9
J gene: TRBJ2-7
D gene: TRBD2
CDR3 DNA: TGTGCCAGCAGCGTAGCAACGGGAGGAGAGGGAGGACAGTACTTC
CDR3 protein: CASSVATGGEGGQYF

clone size: NA
V gene: TRBV28
J gene: TRBJ2-7
D gene: TRBD1
CDR3 DNA: TGTGCCAGCAGACAGGACAGGGTCTCCTACGAGCAGTACTTC
CDR3 protein: CASRQDRVSYEQYF

clone size: NA
V gene: TRBV7-3
J gene: TRBJ2-4
D gene: TRBD1
CDR3 DNA: TGTGCCAGCAGGTCGGGACAGACAAGAAACATTCAGTACTTC
CDR3 protein: CASRSGQTRNIQYF

clone size: few
V gene: TRBV25-1
J gene: TRBJ1-1
D gene: NA
CDR3 DNA: TGTGCCAGCAGTATATGGAATGAAGCTTTCTTT
CDR3 protein: CASSIWNEAFF

clone size: NA
V gene: TRBV5-1
J gene: TRBJ2-5
D gene: TRBD1
CDR3 DNA: TGCGCCAGCAGCTTTGGGACAGGGGGCACAGAGACCCAGTACTTC
CDR3 protein: CASSFGTGGTETQYF